The clone carrying this T cell receptor (beta chain) was counted once. Its antigen is not identified. This entry comes from a study of cytomegalovirus exposure and HLA in healthy donors. As for the study in general: A subsequent analysis stated that the roughly 130 validation repertoires were run on the same platform as the roughly 670 first-cohort repertoires.

The CDR3 is 14 residues long. The germline CDR1 and CDR2 sequences are SGHNT and YENEEA. The V end was cut by 4 bases, the J end by 8 bases, with 15 bases between. These donors were members of the approximately 110-subject validation cohort, a group separate from the approximately 640-subject first cohort. General study results and limits: Specificity of three CMV-associated chains for CMV antigens was verified in vitro.

TCRdb's table, derived via immunoSEQ multiplex PCR, lists solely in-frame clones and lacks some. Among over 250,000 clones listed, 80% to 90% were seen once. This TCR derives from a woman aged 18-30 years in good health and CMV-seronegative. The chain has TRBV11-3 and TRBJ2-1; possibly TRBD1 for D (5 bases). The sample was PBMCs. This CDR3 reads CASSSLPRADEQFF. The CDR3 DNA sequence: TGTGCCAGCAGCTCATTACCCAGGGCCGATGAGCAGTTCTTC.